The rows below give T cell receptor beta chains drawn from one sample of a study of graft-versus-host responses after intestinal transplantation. Their recognized antigens are unknown. Produced via immunoSEQ multiplex PCR; TCRdb's table is partial and in-frame only. The sample consists of over 70,000 clones, roughly four fifths of them appearing once. The source material was unstimulated CD8+ T cells sorted from spleen or lymph node cells, sampled before intestinal transplant. All receptors derive from a human donor who received an intestinal transplant. The CDR3 runs from the conserved cysteine through the conserved F or W. Each record gives: J gene, V gene, clone size, CDR3 protein. A row's size may be missing; if present it is once, few, many or a size class.

TRBJ2-1 | TRBV7-3 | . | CASSPSEGTRSDEQFF
TRBJ1-1 | TRBV5-1 | . | CASSLEQANTEAFF
TRBJ2-7 | TRBV2 | . | CASSERYSSYEQYF
TRBJ2-1 | TRBV27 | . | CASTPGGVTSHASYNEQFF
TRBJ1-2 | TRBV11-3 | . | CASSLHDRVEGYTF
TRBJ2-3 | TRBV5-1 | . | CASSYRDRYTDTQYF
TRBJ2-7 | TRBV6-5 | . | CASSSLRGSPYEQYF
TRBJ2-4 | TRBV7-2 | . | CASSLGGNIQYF
TRBJ2-7 | TRBV7-6 | . | CASSGPILEQYF
TRBJ2-7 | TRBV28 | large | CASSPTSERDEQYF
TRBJ2-3 | TRBV7-9 | once | CASSLHRSGASTDTQYF
TRBJ2-1 | TRBV10-3 | . | CAISALAGGPDNEQFF
TRBJ2-5 | TRBV7-8 | . | CASSSSTGRETQYF
TRBJ1-2 | TRBV2 | . | CASSEATLYGYTF
TRBJ1-2 | TRBV18 | once | CASSPPGQNYGYTF
TRBJ2-7 | TRBV13 | . | CASSLASDEQYF
TRBJ2-7 | TRBV29-1 | . | CSVEGSGSQADEQYF
TRBJ2-7 | TRBV28 | . | CAGSLGPAYEQYF
TRBJ2-3 | TRBV15 | . | CATSRASGLSTSSTDTQYF
TRBJ2-7 | TRBV10-3 | . | CAISEDLTYEQYF
TRBJ2-7 | TRBV29-1 | . | CSAREGASYEQYF
TRBJ1-5 | TRBV6-5 | . | CASSEEWGNQPQHF
TRBJ1-5 | TRBV10-3 | once | CAISESQGNQPQHF
TRBJ2-2 | TRBV6-5 | . | CASSEGGTTGELFF
TRBJ1-4 | TRBV28 | . | CASSSRASGGEKLFF
TRBJ1-1 | TRBV7-3 | . | CASSLNRPGWDTEAFF
TRBJ2-1 | TRBV4-1 | . | CASSQEGTGTSGLNEQFF
TRBJ2-1 | TRBV28 | once | CASSFRTSSYNEQFF